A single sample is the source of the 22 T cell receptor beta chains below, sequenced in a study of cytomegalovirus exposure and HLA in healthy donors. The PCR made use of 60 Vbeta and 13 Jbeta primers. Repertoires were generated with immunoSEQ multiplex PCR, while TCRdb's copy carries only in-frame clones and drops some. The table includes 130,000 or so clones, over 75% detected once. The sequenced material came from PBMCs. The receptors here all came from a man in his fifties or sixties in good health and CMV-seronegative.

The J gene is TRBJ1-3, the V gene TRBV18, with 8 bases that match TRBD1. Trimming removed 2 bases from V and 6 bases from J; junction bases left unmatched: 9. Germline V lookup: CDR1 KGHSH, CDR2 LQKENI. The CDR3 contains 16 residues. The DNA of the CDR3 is TGTGCCAGCTCACCATCAGCCGGGACAGGACAAAACACCATATATTTT. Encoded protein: CASSPSAGTGQNTIYF.

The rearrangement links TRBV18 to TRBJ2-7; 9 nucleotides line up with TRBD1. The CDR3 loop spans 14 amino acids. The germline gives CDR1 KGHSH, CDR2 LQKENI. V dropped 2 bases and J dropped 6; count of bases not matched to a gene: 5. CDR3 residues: CASSPGTGTVEQYF. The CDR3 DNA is TGTGCCAGCTCACCAGGGACAGGGACGGTCGAGCAGTACTTC.

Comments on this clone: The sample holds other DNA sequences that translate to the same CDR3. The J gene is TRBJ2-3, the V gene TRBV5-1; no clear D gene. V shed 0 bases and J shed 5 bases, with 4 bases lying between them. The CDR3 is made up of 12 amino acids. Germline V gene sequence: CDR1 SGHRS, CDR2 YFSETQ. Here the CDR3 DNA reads TGCGCCAGCAGCTTGGCCCGAGATACGCAGTATTTT. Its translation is CASSLARDTQYF.

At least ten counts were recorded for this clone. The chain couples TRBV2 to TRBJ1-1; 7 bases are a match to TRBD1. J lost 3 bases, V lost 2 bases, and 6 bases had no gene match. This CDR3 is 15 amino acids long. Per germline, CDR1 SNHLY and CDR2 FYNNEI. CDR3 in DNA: TGTGCCAGCAGTGAATTAGGCAGGGGGGACACTGAAGCTTTCTTT. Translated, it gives CASSELGRGDTEAFF.

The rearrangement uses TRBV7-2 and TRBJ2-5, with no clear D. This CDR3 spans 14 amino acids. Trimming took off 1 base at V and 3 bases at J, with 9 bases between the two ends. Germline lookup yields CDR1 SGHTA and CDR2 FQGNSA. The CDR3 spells CASSLERFKETQYF. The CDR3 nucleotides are TGTGCCAGCAGCTTAGAACGGTTCAAAGAGACCCAGTACTTC.

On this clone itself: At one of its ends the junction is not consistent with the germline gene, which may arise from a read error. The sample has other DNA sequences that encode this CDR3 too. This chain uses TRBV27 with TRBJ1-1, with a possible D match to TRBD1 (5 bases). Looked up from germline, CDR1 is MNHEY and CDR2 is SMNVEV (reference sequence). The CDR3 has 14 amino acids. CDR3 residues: CASSSHGGNTEAFF. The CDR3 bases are TGTGCCAGCAGTTCCCACGGGGGGAACACTGAAGCCTTCTTT.

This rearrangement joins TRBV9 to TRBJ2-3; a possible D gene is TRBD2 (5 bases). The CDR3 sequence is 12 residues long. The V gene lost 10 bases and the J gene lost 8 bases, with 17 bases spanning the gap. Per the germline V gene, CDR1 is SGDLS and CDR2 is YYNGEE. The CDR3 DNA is TGTGCCTCCGGACTCTTCGAGGGTACGCAGTATTTT. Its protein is CASGLFEGTQYF. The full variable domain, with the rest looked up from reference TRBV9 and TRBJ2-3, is DSGVTQTPKHLITATGQRVTLRCSPRSGDLSVYWYQQSLDQGLQFLIQYYNGEERAKGNILERFSAQQFPDLHSELNLSSLELGDSALYFCASGLFEGTQYFGPGTRLTVL.

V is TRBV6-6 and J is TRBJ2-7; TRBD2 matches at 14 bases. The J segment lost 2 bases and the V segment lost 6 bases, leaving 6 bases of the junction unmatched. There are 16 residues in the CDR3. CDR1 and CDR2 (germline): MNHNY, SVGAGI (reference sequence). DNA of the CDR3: TGTGCCAGCAGATCCGGGACTAGCGGGGGCACCTACGAGCAGTACTTC. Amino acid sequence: CASRSGTSGGTYEQYF.

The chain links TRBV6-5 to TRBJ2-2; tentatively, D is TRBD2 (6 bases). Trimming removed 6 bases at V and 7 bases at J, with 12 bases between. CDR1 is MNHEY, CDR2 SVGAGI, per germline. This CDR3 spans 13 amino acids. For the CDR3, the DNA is TGTGCCAGCAGCGGAGGGCGGGGCGGGGAGCTGTTTTTT. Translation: CASSGGRGGELFF.

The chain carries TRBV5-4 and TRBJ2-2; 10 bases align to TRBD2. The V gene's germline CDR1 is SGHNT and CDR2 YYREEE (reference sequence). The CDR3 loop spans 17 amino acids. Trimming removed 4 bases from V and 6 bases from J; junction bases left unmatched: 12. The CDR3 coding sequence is TGTGCCAGCAGCCCTCTCCCCGGGACTAGCGCGGCCGGGGAGCTGTTTTTT. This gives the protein CASSPLPGTSAAGELFF.

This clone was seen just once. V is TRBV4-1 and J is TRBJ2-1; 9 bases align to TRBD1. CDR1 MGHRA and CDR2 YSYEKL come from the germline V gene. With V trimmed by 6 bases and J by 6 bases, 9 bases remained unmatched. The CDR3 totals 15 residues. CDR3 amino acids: CASRLSRDRANEQFF. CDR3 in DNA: TGCGCCAGCAGACTAAGCCGGGACAGGGCCAATGAGCAGTTCTTC.

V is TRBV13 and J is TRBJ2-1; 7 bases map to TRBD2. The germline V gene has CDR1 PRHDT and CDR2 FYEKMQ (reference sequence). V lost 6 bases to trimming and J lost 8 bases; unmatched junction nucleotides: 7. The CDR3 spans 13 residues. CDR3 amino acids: CASRVAGADEQFF. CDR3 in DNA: TGTGCCAGCAGAGTGGCGGGAGCGGATGAGCAGTTCTTC. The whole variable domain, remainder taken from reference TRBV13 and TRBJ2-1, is AAGVIQSPRHLIKEKRETATLKCYPIPRHDTVYWYQQGPGQDPQFLISFYEKMQSDKGSIPDRFSAQQFSDYHSELNMSSLELGDSALYFCASRVAGADEQFFGPGTRLTVL.

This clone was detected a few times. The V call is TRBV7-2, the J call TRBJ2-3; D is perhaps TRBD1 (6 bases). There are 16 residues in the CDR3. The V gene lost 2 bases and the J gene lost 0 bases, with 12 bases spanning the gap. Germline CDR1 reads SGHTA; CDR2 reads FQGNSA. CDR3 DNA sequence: TGTGCCAGCAGCTTATTCGGGACACCTAGCACAGATACGCAGTATTTT. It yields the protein CASSLFGTPSTDTQYF.

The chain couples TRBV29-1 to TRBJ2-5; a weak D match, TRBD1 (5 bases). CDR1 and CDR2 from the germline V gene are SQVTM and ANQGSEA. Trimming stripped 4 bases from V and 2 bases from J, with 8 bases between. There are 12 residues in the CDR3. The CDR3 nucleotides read TGCAGCGTTGCAGGGCCGCAAGAGACCCAGTACTTC. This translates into CSVAGPQETQYF. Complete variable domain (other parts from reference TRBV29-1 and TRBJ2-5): SAVISQKPSRDICQRGTSLTIQCQVDSQVTMMFWYRQQPGQSLTLIATANQGSEATYESGFVIDKFPISRPNLTFSTLTVSNMSPEDSSIYLCSVAGPQETQYFGPGTRLLVL.

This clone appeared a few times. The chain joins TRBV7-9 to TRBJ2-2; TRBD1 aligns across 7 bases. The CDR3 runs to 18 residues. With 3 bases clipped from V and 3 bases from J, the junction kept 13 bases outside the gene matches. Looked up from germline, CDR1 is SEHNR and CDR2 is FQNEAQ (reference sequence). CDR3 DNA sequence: TGTGCCAGCAGCTTGTTTGGCCTCCGGGACAGAGACACCGGGGAGCTGTTTTTT. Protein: CASSLFGLRDRDTGELFF.

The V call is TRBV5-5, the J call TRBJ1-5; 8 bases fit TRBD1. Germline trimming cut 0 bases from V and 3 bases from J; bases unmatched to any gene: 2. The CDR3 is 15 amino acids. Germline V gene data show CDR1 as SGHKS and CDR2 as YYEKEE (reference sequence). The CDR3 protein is CASSLARGHNQPQHF. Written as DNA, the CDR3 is TGTGCCAGCAGCTTGGCCAGGGGGCACAATCAGCCCCAGCATTTT.

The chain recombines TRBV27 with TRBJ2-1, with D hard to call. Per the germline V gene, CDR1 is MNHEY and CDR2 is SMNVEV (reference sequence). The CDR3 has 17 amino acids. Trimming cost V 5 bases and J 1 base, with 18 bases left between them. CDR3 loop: CASSPLERYKSYNEQFF. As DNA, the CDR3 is TGTGCCAGCAGTCCCCTAGAGCGATATAAGTCCTACAATGAGCAGTTCTTC.

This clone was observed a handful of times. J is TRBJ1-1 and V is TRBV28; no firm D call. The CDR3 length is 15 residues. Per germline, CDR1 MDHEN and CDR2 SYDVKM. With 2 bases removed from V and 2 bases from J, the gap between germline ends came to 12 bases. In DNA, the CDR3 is TGTGCCAGCAGTTTACCGGGAGCAAGCAACACTGAAGCTTTCTTT. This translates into CASSLPGASNTEAFF.

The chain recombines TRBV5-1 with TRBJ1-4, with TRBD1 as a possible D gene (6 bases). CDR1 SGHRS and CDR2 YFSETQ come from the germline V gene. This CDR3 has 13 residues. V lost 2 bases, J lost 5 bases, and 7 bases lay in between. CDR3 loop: CASSFGQNEKLFF. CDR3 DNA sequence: TGCGCCAGCAGCTTCGGACAGAATGAAAAACTGTTTTTT.

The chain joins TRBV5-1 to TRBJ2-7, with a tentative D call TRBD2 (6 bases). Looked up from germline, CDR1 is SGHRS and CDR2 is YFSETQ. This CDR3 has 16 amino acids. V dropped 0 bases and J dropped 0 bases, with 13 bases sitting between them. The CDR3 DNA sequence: TGCGCCAGCAGCTTGGCGGGGGACTCCCGCTCCTACGAGCAGTACTTC. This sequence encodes CASSLAGDSRSYEQYF.

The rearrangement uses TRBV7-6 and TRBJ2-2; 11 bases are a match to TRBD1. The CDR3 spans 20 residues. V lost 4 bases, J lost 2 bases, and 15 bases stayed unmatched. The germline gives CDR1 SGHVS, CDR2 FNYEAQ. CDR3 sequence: CASSSAGTGGKFPNTGELFF. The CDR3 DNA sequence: TGTGCCAGCAGCTCGGCCGGGACAGGGGGAAAGTTTCCCAACACCGGGGAGCTGTTTTTT.

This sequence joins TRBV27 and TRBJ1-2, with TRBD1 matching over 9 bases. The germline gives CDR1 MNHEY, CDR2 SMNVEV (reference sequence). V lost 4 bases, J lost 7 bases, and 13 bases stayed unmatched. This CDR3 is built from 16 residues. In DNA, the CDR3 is TGTGCCAGCAGTTCAGCCCGGGACAGGGACTTGGGTGGCTACACCTTC. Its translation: CASSSARDRDLGGYTF.